This T cell receptor (beta chain) comes out of a study of CD8 T cells in ankylosing spondylitis (dated by TCRdb to the late 2010s). General notes on the study: The study set out to find disease-linked TCR variants by profiling T cell receptor beta repertoires in ankylosing spondylitis patients and healthy donors. The full study cohort was made up of about 25 ankylosing spondylitis patients and 108 healthy donors. Peripheral blood samples were taken, and synovial fluid was additionally collected from ankylosing spondylitis patients. Paper-wide results and their limitations: A TCR beta motif made up of about eight highly homologous amino acid variants appeared to be characteristic of blood from ankylosing spondylitis patients. Some motif variants were previously reported in synovial fluid and blood of reactive arthritis patients, suggesting common disease-initiation mechanisms. According to the report, matched synovial fluid samples from ankylosing spondylitis patients were significantly enriched for the disease-linked clones. The disease-linked clones had a CD8+ phenotype and were found at relatively low frequencies in peripheral blood.

This clonotype was detected only a few times. Its antigen has not been determined. No qualities accompany the bases; no much larger clone lies one base away. Sequencing was carried out with an Illumina HiSeq 2500. Quantitative 5'-RACE with molecular barcodes was the method used to prepare the TCR beta libraries. Regarding the original processing steps: A new computational method based on a probabilistic model of VDJ rearrangement was used to identify disease-linked TCR variants. The public reads were quality trimmed at Q25 with fastp and then assembled into clones with MiXCR by TCRdb, keeping productive beta chains. Each entry is one CDR3 protein sequence, shown with its most common DNA and genes. The V and J calls, along with clone size, are taken from TCRdb and not from the paper's own processing. Within this sample are some 330,000 distinct CDR3 sequences, with roughly 8% of them counted one time only. Approximately 15% of the sample lies in the top ten.

CDR1 SGHRS and CDR2 YFSETQ were looked up in the germline V gene. Between the V and J ends, shortened by 1 base and 5 bases respectively, the junction contains 11 bases. The CDR3 contains 14 residues, cysteine and phenylalanine counted. Only the CDR3 DNA stays, 42 bases, in frame from base 1. What was sequenced was blood, either unsorted or a sorted T cell fraction (not recorded which). The sequence came from a male donor with ankylosing spondylitis. Recombination connected TRBV5-1 to TRBJ2-3; TRBD1 could be the D gene, as 5 bases match. The CDR3 reads CASSLPRDQDTQYF. The nucleotides read TGCGCCAGCAGCTTGCCCAGGGATCAAGATACGCAGTATTTT.